This T cell receptor beta chain came from a study of T cells in Graves' hyperthyroidism and ophthalmopathy. V lost 6 bases to trimming and J lost 8 bases, with 11 bases between them. The CDR3 consists of 12 residues. TCR beta CDR3 region amplification was performed from RNA transcripts. TCR CDR3 underwent first-round RT-PCR with the HTBI primer set. TCRdb called the multiplex PCR reads again in MiXCR, with one record for every CDR3 protein. The top ten hold around a quarter of the sample, which has fewer than 400,000 distinct CDR3 sequences, approximately 14% seen once. At least ten counts were recorded for this clonotype. Its antigen remains unidentified. Study observations and caveats: Most clonotypes expanded in thyroid above 0.001 were likewise present in blood. The model predicted ophthalmopathy a median roughly 6.3 months before onset.

The V gene is TRBV12-3 or TRBV12-4, the J gene TRBJ2-1, with no clear D. The source of this sequence is a woman aged 18-29 years with Graves' hyperthyroidism that later progressed to Graves' ophthalmopathy. The sample taken for sequencing was blood. The CDR3 here is CASSTSRYEQFF. The CDR3 DNA sequence: TGTGCCAGCAGCACCTCCCGGTATGAGCAGTTCTTC.